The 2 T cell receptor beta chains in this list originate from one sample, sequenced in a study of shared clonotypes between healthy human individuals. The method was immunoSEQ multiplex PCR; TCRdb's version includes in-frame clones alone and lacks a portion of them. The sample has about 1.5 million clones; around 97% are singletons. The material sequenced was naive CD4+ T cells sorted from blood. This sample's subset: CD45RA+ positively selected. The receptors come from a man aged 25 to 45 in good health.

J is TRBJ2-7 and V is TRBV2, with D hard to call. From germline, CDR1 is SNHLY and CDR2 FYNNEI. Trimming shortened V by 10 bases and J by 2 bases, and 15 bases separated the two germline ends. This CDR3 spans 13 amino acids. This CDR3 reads CATVVGYTYEQYF. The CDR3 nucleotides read TGTGCCACCGTGGTTGGCTATACCTACGAGCAGTACTTC.

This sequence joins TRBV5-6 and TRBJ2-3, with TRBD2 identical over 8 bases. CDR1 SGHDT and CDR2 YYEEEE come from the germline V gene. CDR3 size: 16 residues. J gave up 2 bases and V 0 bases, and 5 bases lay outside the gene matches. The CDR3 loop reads CASSLELAVNTDTQYF. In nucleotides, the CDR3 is TGTGCCAGCAGCTTGGAACTAGCGGTAAACACAGATACGCAGTATTTT.